The clone carrying this TCR beta chain was seen once. Its antigen is currently unknown. V lost 3 bases to trimming and J lost 0 bases, with 17 bases between them. Germline CDR1 SNHLY, CDR2 FYNNEI. The CDR3 length is 17 residues. Data came from immunoSEQ multiplex PCR; TCRdb stores just in-frame clones and leaves some out. The sample consists of about 2 million clones, about 94% of them appearing once. These data originate in a study of shared clonotypes between healthy human individuals. Study in general: There were three CD4 naive, three CD4 memory, two CD8 naive and one CD8 memory plates per donor. The study's findings and limits: About 5% of naive CD4 clonotypes were shared across a handful of donors.

Naive CD8 cells lacked CD45RO and underwent positive selection for CCR7, leaving out terminally differentiated effector memory CD45RA+ cells. This TCR derives from a man between 18 and 35 years old in good health. Sample: naive CD8+ T cells sorted from blood. The V and J genes are TRBV2 and TRBJ1-1; D is undetermined. CDR3 loop: CASSDIGGVTMNTEAFF. As DNA, the CDR3 is TGTGCCAGCAGTGATATAGGTGGAGTTACGATGAACACTGAAGCTTTCTTT.